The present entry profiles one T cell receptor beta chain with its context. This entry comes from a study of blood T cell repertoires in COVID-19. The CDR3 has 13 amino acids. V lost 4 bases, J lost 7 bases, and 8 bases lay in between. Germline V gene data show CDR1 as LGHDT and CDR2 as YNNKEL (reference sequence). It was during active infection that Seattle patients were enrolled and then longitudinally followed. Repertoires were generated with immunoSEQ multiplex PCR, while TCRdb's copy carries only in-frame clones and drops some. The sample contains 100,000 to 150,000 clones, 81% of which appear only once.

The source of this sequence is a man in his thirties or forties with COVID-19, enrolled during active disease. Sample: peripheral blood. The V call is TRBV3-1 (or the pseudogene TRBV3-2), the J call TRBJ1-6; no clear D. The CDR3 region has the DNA TGTGCCAGCAGCCGCGGCAGAAATTCACCCCTCCACTTT. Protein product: CASSRGRNSPLHF.